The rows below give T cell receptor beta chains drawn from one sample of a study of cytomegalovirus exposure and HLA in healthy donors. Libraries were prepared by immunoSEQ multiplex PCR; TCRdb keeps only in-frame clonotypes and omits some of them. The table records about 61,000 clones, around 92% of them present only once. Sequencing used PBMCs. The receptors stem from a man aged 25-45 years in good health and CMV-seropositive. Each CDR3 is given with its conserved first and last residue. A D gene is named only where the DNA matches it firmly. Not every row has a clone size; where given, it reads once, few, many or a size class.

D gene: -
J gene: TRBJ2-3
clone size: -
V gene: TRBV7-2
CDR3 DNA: TGTGCCAGCAGCCTGGAAGTAGCGGACACAGATACGCAGTATTTT
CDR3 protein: CASSLEVADTDTQYF

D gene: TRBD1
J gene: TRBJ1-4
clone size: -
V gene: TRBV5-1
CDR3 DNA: TGCGCCAGCCCATTGTCGGCAGGGACAGGGCTTACTAATGAAAAACTGTTTTTT
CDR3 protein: CASPLSAGTGLTNEKLFF

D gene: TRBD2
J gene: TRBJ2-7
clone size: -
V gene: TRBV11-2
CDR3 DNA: TGTGCCAGCAGCTGGGGACTAGCGGGGGAGCAGTACTTC
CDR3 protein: CASSWGLAGEQYF

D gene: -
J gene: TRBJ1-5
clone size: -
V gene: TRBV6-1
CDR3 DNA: TGTGCCAGCAGTCCAGGGTTTGGCAATCAGCCCCAGCATTTT
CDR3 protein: CASSPGFGNQPQHF

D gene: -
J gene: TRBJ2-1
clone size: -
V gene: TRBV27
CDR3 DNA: TGTGCCAGCCGCCCAGGGGAGTTCAATGAGCAGTTCTTC
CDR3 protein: CASRPGEFNEQFF

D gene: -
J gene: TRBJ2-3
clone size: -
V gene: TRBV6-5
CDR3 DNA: TGTGCCAGCAGTTACGGTTTGCGGGCTAGCACAGATACGCAGTATTTT
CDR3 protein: CASSYGLRASTDTQYF

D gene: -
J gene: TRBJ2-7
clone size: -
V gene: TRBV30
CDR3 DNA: TGTGCCTATTCACGCCGTACAGGGCCCAAAGACGAGCAGTACTTC
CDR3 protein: CAYSRRTGPKDEQYF

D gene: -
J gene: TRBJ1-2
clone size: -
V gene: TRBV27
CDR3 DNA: TGTGCCAGCAGTTCCCGGACAGAGCTATTCTATGGCTACACCTTC
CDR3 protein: CASSSRTELFYGYTF

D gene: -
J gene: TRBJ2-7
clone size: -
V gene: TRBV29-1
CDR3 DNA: TGCAGCGCCCGGGACAAGACCTACGAGCAGTACTTC
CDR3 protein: CSARDKTYEQYF

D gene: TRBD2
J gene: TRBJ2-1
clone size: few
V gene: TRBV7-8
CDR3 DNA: TGTGCCAGCAGCCCTACGGGGGGGGGACCTTACAATGAGCAGTTCTTC
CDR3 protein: CASSPTGGGPYNEQFF

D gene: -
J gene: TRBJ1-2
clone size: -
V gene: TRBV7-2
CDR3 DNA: TGTGCCAGCAGCTTGACTTATAACTATGGCTACACCTTC
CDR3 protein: CASSLTYNYGYTF

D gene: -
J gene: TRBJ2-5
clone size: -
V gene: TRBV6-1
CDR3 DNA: TGTGCCAGCAGAGCCACCGGGGGATGGGAGACCCAGTACTTC
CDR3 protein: CASRATGGWETQYF

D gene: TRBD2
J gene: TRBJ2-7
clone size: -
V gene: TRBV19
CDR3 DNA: TGTGCCAGTAGTATAGGCGGGAGGACTCCCTACGAGCAGTACTTC
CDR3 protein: CASSIGGRTPYEQYF

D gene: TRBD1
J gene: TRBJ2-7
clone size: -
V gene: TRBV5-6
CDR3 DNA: TGTGCCAGCAGCTTGGGGGGACAGCCAAGGGAGCAGTACTTC
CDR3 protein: CASSLGGQPREQYF

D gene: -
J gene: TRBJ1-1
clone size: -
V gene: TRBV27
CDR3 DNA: TGTGCCAGCAGCTTCAGTGTTAACACTGAAGCTTTCTTT
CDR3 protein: CASSFSVNTEAFF

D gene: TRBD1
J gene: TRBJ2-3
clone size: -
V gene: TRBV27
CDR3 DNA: TGTGCCAGCAGTTACAGGGGTTACACAGATACGCAGTATTTT
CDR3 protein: CASSYRGYTDTQYF

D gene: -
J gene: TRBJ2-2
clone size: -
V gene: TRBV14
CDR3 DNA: TGTGCCAGCAGCCAAGTCAGGGCGAACACCGGGGAGCTGTTTTTT
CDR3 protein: CASSQVRANTGELFF

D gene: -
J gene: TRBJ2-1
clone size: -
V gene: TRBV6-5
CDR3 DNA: TGTGCCACCCTTAGCGGAACCTACAATGAGCAGTTCTTC
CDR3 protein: CATLSGTYNEQFF

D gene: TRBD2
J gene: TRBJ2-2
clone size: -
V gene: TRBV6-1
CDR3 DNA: TGTGCCAGCAGCTGGACTAGGACCACCGGGGAGCTGTTTTTT
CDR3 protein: CASSWTRTTGELFF

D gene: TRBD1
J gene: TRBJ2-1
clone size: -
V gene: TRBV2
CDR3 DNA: TGTGCCAGCAGTGGGGACTGGACAGGGAACAATGAGCAGTTCTTC
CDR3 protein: CASSGDWTGNNEQFF

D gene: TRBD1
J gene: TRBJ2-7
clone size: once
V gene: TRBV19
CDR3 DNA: TGTGCCAGTAAAGAGATTACAGGGGATGGGACCGAGCAGTACTTC
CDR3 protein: CASKEITGDGTEQYF

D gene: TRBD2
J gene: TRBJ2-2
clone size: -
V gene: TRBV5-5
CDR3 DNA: TGTGCCAGCAGCCCCACGGGGACTAGCGGGATTAGGTCTTATCGCGAGCTGTTTTTT
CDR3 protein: CASSPTGTSGIRSYRELFF

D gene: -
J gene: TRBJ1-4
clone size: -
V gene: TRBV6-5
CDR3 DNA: TGTGCCAGCAGTTACTCGTGGCGGTCTAATGAAAAACTGTTTTTT
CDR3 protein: CASSYSWRSNEKLFF

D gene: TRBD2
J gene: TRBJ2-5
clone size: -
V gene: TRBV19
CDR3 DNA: TGTGCCAGTAGCCCCTCGGGCGGGAGTAGGAGGGAGACCCAGTACTTC
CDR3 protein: CASSPSGGSRRETQYF

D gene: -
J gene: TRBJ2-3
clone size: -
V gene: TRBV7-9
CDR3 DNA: TGTGCCAGCAGCCCCCTCGGGTTGAGCGGCACAGATACGCAGTATTTT
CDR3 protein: CASSPLGLSGTDTQYF

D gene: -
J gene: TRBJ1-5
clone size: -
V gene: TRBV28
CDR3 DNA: TGTGCCAGCAGTTTATATGGCAGGGGAAACAATCAGCCCCAGCATTTT
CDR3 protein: CASSLYGRGNNQPQHF

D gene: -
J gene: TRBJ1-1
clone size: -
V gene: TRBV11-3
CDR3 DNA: TGTGCCAGCAGCCCCCAAGGGGGGGCGGACGGTGAAGCTTTCTTT
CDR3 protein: CASSPQGGADGEAFF

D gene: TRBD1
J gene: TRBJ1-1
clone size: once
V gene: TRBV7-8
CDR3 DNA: TGTGCCAGCAGCTTAACGTTCTCTACAGGGGGCAGGGGGACTGAAGCTTTCTTT
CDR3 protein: CASSLTFSTGGRGTEAFF

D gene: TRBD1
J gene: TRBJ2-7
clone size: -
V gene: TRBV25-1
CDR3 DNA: TGTGCCAGCAGTCCCTCGGGACAGGGGATTTACGAGCAGTACTTC
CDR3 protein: CASSPSGQGIYEQYF

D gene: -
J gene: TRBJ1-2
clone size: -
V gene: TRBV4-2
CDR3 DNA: TGTGCCAGCAGCCAAGAAAGTGCGGCCCCCGTATATGGCTACACCTTC
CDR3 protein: CASSQESAAPVYGYTF

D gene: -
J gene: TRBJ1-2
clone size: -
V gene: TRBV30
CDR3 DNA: TGTGCCTGGAGTCACAGGGAACGCGGCTACACCTTC
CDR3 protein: CAWSHRERGYTF

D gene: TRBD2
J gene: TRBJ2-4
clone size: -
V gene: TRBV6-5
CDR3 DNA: TGTGCCAGCAGTTACTCAGTCCTAGCGGGAGCTAACATTCAGTACTTC
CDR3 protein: CASSYSVLAGANIQYF

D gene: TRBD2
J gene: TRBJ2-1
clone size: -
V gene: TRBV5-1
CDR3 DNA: TGCGCCAGCAGCGGCGGGAGGGCCGACTACAATGAGCAGTTCTTC
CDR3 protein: CASSGGRADYNEQFF

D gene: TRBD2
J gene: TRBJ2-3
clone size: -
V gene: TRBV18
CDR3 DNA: TGTGCCAGCTCACCGGGACTAGCGAAGTCGTCTAGCACAGATACGCAGTATTTT
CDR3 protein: CASSPGLAKSSSTDTQYF

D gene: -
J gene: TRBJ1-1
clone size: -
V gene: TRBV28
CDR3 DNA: TGTGCCAGCACACGGGGGGGTATACTTGAAGCTTTCTTT
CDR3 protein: CASTRGGILEAFF

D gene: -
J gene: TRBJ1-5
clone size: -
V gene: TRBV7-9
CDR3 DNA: TGTGCCAGCAGCTTAAATCAGGGTGGGGAGCCCCAGCATTTT
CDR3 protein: CASSLNQGGEPQHF

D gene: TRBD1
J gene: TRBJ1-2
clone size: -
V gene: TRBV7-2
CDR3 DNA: TGTGCCAGCAGCTTGCGGACAGGGACTAACTATGGCTACACCTTC
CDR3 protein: CASSLRTGTNYGYTF

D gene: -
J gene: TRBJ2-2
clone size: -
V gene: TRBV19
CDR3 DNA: TGTGCCAGTAGTATAGCCTCTCCGACGGGAACCGGGGAGCTGTTTTTT
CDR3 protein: CASSIASPTGTGELFF

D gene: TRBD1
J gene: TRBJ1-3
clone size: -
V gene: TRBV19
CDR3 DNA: TGTGCCAGTAGTATCGGAGACAGGGGGACGGGAAACACCATATATTTT
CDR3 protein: CASSIGDRGTGNTIYF

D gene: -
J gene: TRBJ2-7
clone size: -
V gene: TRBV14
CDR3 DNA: TGTGCCAGCAGCTCCTTCCTCAGCTACGAGCAGTACTTC
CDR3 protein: CASSSFLSYEQYF

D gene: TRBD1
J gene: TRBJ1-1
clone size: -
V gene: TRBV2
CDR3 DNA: TGTGCCAGCAGGGAAGGGGGCTTCACTGAAGCTTTCTTT
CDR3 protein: CASREGGFTEAFF

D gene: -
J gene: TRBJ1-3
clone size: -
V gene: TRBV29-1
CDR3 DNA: TGCAGCGTTGCAACGGAGGGAAACACCATATATTTT
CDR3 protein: CSVATEGNTIYF

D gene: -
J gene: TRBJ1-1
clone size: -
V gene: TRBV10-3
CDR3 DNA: TGTGCCATCAGTGAGTCGGCCGACTTGAACACTGAAGCTTTCTTT
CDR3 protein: CAISESADLNTEAFF

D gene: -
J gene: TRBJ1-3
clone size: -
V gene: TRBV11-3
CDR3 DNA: TGTGCCAGCAGCGCGGGTGGCTCTGGAAACACCATATATTTT
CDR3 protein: CASSAGGSGNTIYF

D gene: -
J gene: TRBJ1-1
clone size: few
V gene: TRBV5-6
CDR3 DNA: TGTGCCAGCAGCTTTACAGGGTCCCCCGCTGAAGCTTTCTTT
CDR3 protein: CASSFTGSPAEAFF

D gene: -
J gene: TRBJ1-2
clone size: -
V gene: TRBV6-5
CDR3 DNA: TGTGCCAGCAGTGTTGGACGGCCTCAGCGGGTAGGCTACACCTTC
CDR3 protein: CASSVGRPQRVGYTF

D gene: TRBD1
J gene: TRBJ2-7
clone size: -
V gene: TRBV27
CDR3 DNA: TGTGCCAGCAGTTTTCGACAGGGGACCTACGAGCAGTACTTC
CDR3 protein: CASSFRQGTYEQYF

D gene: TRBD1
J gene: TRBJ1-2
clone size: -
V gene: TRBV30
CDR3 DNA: TGTGCCTGGAGTGACTCAGGGGGCTACTTTGGCTACACCTTC
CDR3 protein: CAWSDSGGYFGYTF

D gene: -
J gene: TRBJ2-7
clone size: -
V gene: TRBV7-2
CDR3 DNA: TGTGCCAGCAGCTTAGGGCTAGACGGCTACGAGCAGTACTTC
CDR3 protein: CASSLGLDGYEQYF

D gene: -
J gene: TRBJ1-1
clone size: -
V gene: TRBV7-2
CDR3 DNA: TGTGCCAGCAGCTTAGATCGATTGGCAGGGAAAACTGAAGCTTTCTTT
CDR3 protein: CASSLDRLAGKTEAFF

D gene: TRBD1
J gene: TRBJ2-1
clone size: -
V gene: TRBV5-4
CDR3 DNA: TGTGCCAGCAGCTCCGGGACAGGGGACAGGGCAAGGCAGTTCTTC
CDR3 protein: CASSSGTGDRARQFF

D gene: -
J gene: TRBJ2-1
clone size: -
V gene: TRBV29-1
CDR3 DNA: TGCAGCGCGAGACAGAATGAGCAGTTCTTC
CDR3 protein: CSARQNEQFF

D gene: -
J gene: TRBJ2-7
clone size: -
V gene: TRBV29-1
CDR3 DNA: TGCAGCGTTGGACAGCCCAGCACCTACGAGCAGTACTTC
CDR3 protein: CSVGQPSTYEQYF

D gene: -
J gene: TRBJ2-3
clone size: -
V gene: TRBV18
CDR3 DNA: TGTGCCAGCTCACCACGCCCGGGGGAAGCGGCAGATACGCAGTATTTT
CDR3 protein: CASSPRPGEAADTQYF

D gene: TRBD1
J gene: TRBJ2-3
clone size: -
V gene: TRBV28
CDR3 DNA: TGTGCCAGCAGTTTAGTATTAACAGGGGCATCAGATACGCAGTATTTT
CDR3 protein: CASSLVLTGASDTQYF

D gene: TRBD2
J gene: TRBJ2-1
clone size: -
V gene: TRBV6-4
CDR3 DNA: TGTGCCATCATACCCCTGACTAGCTCGAACAATGAGCAGTTCTTC
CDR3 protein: CAIIPLTSSNNEQFF

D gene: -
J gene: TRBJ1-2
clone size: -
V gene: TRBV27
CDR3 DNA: TGTGCCAGCACCGGGAGGTGGGGCTACACCTTC
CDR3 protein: CASTGRWGYTF

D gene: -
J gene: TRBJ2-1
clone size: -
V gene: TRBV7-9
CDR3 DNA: TGTGCCAGCAGCCCTCTAGCGATGACAAACCTAACCTACAATGAGCAGTTCTTC
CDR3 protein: CASSPLAMTNLTYNEQFF

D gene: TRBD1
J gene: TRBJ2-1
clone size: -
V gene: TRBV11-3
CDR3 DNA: TGTGCCAGCAGCTTAAGTGGGACAGGGTATGAGCAGTTCTTC
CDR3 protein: CASSLSGTGYEQFF

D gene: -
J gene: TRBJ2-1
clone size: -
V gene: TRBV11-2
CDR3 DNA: TGTGCCAGCAGCTTATCCCCGAGATTAGAGTCCTACAATGAGCAGTTCTTC
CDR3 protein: CASSLSPRLESYNEQFF